This T cell receptor (beta chain) was identified during a study of CD8 T cells in ankylosing spondylitis. Preparation of TCR beta libraries was done by quantitative 5'-RACE with molecular barcodes. TCRdb analysed the 5' RACE reads with MiXCR anew, one entry per CDR3 protein. The table shows 210,000 or so distinct CDR3 sequences, with approximately 8.4% occurring only once. General observations from the study: Reportedly, matched ankylosing spondylitis synovial fluid was significantly enriched for disease-linked clones. Apparently characteristic of ankylosing spondylitis blood was a TCR beta motif (fewer than 10 highly homologous variants).

The CDR3 runs 13 residues. The germline V gene encodes CDR1 MNHNS and CDR2 SASEGT. Trimming shortened V by 5 bases and J by 4 bases, and 12 bases separated the two germline ends. This clonotype has at least ten counts. Its antigen is currently unknown. The chain is built from TRBV6-1 and TRBJ2-7; no reliable D call. This TCR was recovered from a female donor with ankylosing spondylitis or in good health (not recorded which). Sequenced: blood, either unsorted or a sorted T cell fraction (not recorded which). CDR3 in DNA: TGTGCCAGCAGTCCCCGAAAGGTGTACGAGCAGTACTTC. It yields the protein CASSPRKVYEQYF.